This T cell receptor (beta chain) was recorded in a study of human thymus T cells. Findings and caveats of the study: In thymic and blood repertoires alike, V and J usage looked biased.

In regard to this clone: What it binds is not known.

Trimming removed 1 base at V and 6 bases at J, with 7 bases between. Germline V gene lookup returns CDR1 SEHNR and CDR2 FQNEAQ (reference sequence). The CDR3 has 12 amino acids. The table came from immunoSEQ multiplex PCR; TCRdb's copy has only in-frame clones and leaves some out. The profile shows some 46,000 clones, 94% of them singletons. Only four of the eight donors provided a 0.5-1 mL blood sample. Blood DNA came from all available leukocytes, not a fixed cell number. The chain recombines TRBV7-9 with TRBJ2-7; D gene unclear. Sequenced sample: blood. This TCR came from a boy in the first two years of life with a congenital heart defect but otherwise immunologically healthy. CDR3 nucleotide sequence: TGTGCCAGCAGCTTAGGAAGAGGCGAGCAGTACTTC. The encoded protein is CASSLGRGEQYF.